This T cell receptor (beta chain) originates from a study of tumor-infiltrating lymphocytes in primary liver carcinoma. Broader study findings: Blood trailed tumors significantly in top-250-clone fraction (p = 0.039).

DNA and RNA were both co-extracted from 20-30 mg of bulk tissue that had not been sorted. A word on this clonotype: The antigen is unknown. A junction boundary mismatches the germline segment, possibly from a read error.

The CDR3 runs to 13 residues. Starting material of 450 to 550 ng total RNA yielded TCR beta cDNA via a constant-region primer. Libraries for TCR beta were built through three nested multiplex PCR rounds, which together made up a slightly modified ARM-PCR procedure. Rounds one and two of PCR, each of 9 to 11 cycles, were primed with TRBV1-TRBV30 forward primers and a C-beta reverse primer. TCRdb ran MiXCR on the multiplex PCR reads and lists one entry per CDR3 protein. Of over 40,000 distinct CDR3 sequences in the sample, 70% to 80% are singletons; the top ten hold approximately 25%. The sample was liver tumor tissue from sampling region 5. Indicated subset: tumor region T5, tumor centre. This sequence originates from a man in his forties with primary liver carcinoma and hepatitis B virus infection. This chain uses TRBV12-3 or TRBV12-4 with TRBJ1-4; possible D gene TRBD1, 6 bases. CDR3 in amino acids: CASSSGARGRLFF. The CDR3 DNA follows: TGTGCCAGCAGTTCAGGAGCCAGGGGAAGACTGTTTTTC.